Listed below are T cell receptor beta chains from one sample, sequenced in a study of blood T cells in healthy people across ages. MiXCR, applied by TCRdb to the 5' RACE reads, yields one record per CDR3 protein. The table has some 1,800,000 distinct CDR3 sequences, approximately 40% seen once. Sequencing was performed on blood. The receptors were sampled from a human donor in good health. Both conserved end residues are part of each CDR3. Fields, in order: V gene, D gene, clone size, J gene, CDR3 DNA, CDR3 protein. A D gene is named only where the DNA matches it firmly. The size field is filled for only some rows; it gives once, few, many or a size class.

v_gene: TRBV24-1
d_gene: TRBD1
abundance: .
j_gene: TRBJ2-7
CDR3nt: TGTGCCACCAGTGATCCCAGGACAGGGGGTACCTACGAGCAGTACTTC
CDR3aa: CATSDPRTGGTYEQYF

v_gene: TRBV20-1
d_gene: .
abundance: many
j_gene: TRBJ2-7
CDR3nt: TGCAGTGCTAGAGATCAGTACGAGCAGTACTTC
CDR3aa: CSARDQYEQYF

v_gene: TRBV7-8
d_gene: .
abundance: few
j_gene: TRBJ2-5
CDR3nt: TGTGCCAGCAGCTTAGTTTACAGGGTGAAGACCCAGTACTTC
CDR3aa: CASSLVYRVKTQYF

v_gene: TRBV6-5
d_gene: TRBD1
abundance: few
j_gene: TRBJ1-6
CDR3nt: TGTGCCAGCAGCATAGACAGGGGACGGAATAATTCGCCCCTCCACTTT
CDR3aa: CASSIDRGRNNSPLHF

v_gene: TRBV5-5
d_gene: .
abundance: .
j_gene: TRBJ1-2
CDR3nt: TGTGCCAGCATCCCGACTGATAACTATGGCTACACCTTC
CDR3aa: CASIPTDNYGYTF

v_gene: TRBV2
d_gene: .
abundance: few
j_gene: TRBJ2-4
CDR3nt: TGTGCCAGCGGTTACCTCAAAAACATTCAGTACTTC
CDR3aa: CASGYLKNIQYF

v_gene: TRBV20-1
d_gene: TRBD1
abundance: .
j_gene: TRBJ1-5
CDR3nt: TGCAGTGCTAGACTCCCTGGACAGGTCCTCAATCAGCCCCAGCATTTT
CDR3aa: CSARLPGQVLNQPQHF

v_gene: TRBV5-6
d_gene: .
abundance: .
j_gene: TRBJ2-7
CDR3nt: TGTGCCAGCAGCCTGGACAGCTATGTTACCTACGAGCAGTACTTC
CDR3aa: CASSLDSYVTYEQYF

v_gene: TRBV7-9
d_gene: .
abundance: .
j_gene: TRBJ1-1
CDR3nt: TGTGCCAGCAGCCCAGGGCTAGCGAACACTGAAGCTTTCTTT
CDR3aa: CASSPGLANTEAFF

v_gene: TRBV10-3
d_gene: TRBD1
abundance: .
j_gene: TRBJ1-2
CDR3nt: TGTGCCATCAGTGTCCAGGGGGGACTCGATGGCTACACCTTC
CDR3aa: CAISVQGGLDGYTF

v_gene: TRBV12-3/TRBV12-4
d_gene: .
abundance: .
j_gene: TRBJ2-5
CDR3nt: TGTGCCAGCAGCTCCTCCTACGACAGACAGGAGTACTTC
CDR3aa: CASSSSYDRQEYF

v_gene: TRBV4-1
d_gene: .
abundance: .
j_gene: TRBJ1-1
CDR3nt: TGCGCCAGCAGCCTCCAAGGGGGGGTAACTGAAGCTTTCTTT
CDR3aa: CASSLQGGVTEAFF

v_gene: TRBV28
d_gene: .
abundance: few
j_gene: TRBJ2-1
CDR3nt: TGTGCCAGCAGGGACATTTACAGGGTTCGCTCCTACAATGAGCAGTTCTTC
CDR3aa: CASRDIYRVRSYNEQFF

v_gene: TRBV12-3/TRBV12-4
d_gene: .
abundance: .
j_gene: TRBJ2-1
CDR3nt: TGCGCCAGCAGTTTAGTGGCGGTCTACGAGCAGTTCTTC
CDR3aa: CASSLVAVYEQFF

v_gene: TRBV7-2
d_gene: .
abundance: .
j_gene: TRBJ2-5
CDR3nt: TGTGCCAGCAGCTTAGTGGAGGGGCCCTGGGAGACCCAGTACTTC
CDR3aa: CASSLVEGPWETQYF

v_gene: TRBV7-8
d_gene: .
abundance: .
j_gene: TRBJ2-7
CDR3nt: TGTGCCAGCAGCTTAGTTTACGGACAGTTCTACGAGCAGTACTTC
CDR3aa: CASSLVYGQFYEQYF